This T cell receptor (beta chain) derives from a study of beta chain features in type 1 diabetes. Findings of the study overall: Patients with type 1 diabetes carried fewer insertions and had more deletions at their VDJ junctions. Any role of HLA type in TCRB rearrangement remained unresolved here. Shortening that was moderate but significant affected the TCRB CDR3s of Type 1 diabetes patients in all four CD4+ subsets.

The entirety of the isolated RNA underwent reverse transcription, so expressed TCRB transcripts were sequenced. The data were produced by immunoSEQ multiplex PCR, yet TCRdb's version contains in-frame clones alone and is incomplete. The sample contains 350,000 to 450,000 clones, roughly 13% of which appear only once. This clone was counted a few times. Its antigen is unidentified. Looked up from germline, CDR1 is MNHNY and CDR2 is SVGAGI (reference sequence). This CDR3 is built from 13 residues. Trimming removed 5 bases from V and 7 bases from J, with 12 bases in between. A CD45RO/CCR7/CD25/CD127/CD95/CD27 panel sorted naive, central memory, regulatory and stem cell-like memory CD4+ cells.

This receptor was taken from a woman aged 18-29 years with type 1 diabetes. The chain employs TRBV6-6 and TRBJ1-5; tentatively, D is TRBD1 (6 bases). Sequencing was performed on naive CD4+ T cells from blood. The CDR3 region has the DNA TGTGCCAGCAGTACACAGGGTCTCCAGCCCCAGCATTTT. This translates into CASSTQGLQPQHF.